A single sample gave rise to the 25 T cell receptor beta chains below, sequenced in a study of T cell repertoires in cytomegalovirus infection. MiXCR was run by TCRdb on the reads, yielding one entry per CDR3 protein. The profile shows fewer than 250,000 distinct CDR3 sequences, approximately 13% of them singletons. Sequencing was done on a sample of PBMCs. The origin of the receptors is a human donor in good health (CMV status not recorded). Some clones in this sample may be carry-over from other donors' samples.

The sample holds a few counts of this clonotype. The chain is built from TRBV12-3 or TRBV12-4 and TRBJ1-5, with 7 bases matching TRBD1. The CDR3 is made up of 17 amino acids. Losses at the gene ends were 5 bases for V and 1 base for J; bases not matched to a gene: 11. Here the CDR3 DNA reads TGTGCCAGCAGTCAGCAGACAGGGTTCGGCAGCAATCAGCCCCAGCATTTT. As protein: CASSQQTGFGSNQPQHF.

This clonotype was seen at least ten times. V usage is TRBV7-9 and J usage is TRBJ1-1; D ambiguous. Germline assignment: CDR1 SEHNR and CDR2 FQNEAQ (reference sequence). Trimming left V 2 bases short and J 0 bases short, with 10 bases between. The CDR3 sequence is 15 residues long. CDR3 region: CASSLLRPMNTEAFF. For the CDR3, the DNA is TGTGCCAGCAGCTTACTGAGACCAATGAACACTGAAGCTTTCTTT.

The V gene is TRBV28, the J gene TRBJ2-3; 7 positions match TRBD1. Germline V gives CDR1 MDHEN, CDR2 SYDVKM. CDR3 length equals 16 residues. Losses at the gene ends were 5 bases for V and 0 bases for J; bases not matched to a gene: 8. CDR3 coding DNA: TGTGCCAGCAGTGTGACAGGGCACCTCAGCACAGATACGCAGTATTTT. It encodes CASSVTGHLSTDTQYF. The whole variable domain, remainder taken from reference TRBV28 and TRBJ2-3, is DVKVTQSSRYLVKRTGEKVFLECVQDMDHENMFWYRQDPGLGLRLIYFSYDVKMKEKGDIPEGYSVSREKKERFSLILESASTNQTSMYLCASSVTGHLSTDTQYFGPGTRLTVL.

Many counts were recorded for this clonotype. V gene TRBV7-2 combines with J gene TRBJ1-2; 7 bases map to TRBD1. V lost 5 bases to trimming and J lost 6 bases; unmatched junction nucleotides: 9. CDR1 is SGHTA, CDR2 FQGNSA, per germline. The CDR3 covers 14 residues. The CDR3 region has the DNA TGTGCCAGCAGCGCTTCACAGGGGAGGGATGGCTACACCTTC. Its protein is CASSASQGRDGYTF.

This clonotype was counted many times. The gene calls are TRBV7-9 and TRBJ1-2, with D perhaps matching TRBD1 (5 bases). Per the germline V gene, CDR1 is SEHNR and CDR2 is FQNEAQ (reference sequence). CDR3 size: 15 residues. V shed 1 base and J shed 10 bases, with 19 bases lying between them. The CDR3 sequence: CASSLGTKGRDLYTF. CDR3 bases: TGTGCCAGCAGCTTAGGGACGAAGGGGAGAGATCTCTACACCTTC. The full variable domain, with the rest looked up from reference TRBV7-9 and TRBJ1-2, is DTGVSQNPRHKITKRGQNVTFRCDPISEHNRLYWYRQTLGQGPEFLTYFQNEAQLEKSRLLSDRFSAERPKGSFSTLEIQRTEQGDSAMYLCASSLGTKGRDLYTFGSGTRLTVV.

This clonotype was seen a handful of times. The chain uses TRBV20-1 and TRBJ1-1; no firm D call. Germline values: CDR1 DFQATT, CDR2 SNEGSKA (reference sequence). There are 15 residues in the CDR3. V lost 3 bases, J lost 0 bases, and 14 bases lay in between. CDR3 sequence reads: CSASEGSPLNTEAFF. CDR3 sequence (DNA): TGCAGTGCTAGTGAGGGATCTCCTTTGAACACTGAAGCTTTCTTT.

At least ten counts were recorded for this clonotype. The chain has TRBV7-3 and TRBJ2-5; maybe TRBD2 (6 bases). The CDR3 contains 14 residues. V was pared by 4 bases and J by 9 bases, with 18 bases between. The V gene's germline CDR1 is SGHTA and CDR2 FQGTGA. The CDR3 region is CASSSSGLPMPQYF. The CDR3 DNA sequence: TGTGCCAGCAGCTCCTCGGGACTCCCTATGCCCCAGTACTTC.

This clonotype was recorded at least ten times. The chain uses TRBV19 and TRBJ2-4; D remains unclear. The CDR3 extends over 14 amino acids. V was shortened by 3 bases and J by 5 bases, with 11 bases between the two germline ends. Germline loops: CDR1 LNHDA, CDR2 SQIVND (reference sequence). CDR3 region: CASSIPPEENIQYF. DNA of the CDR3: TGTGCCAGTAGTATTCCCCCGGAAGAAAACATTCAGTACTTC.

This clonotype was picked up a small number of times. The gene calls are TRBV2 and TRBJ1-4, with 7 bases aligning to TRBD1. Per germline, CDR1 SNHLY and CDR2 FYNNEI. Losses at the gene ends were 1 base for V and 7 bases for J; bases not matched to a gene: 6. CDR3 length equals 15 residues. The DNA for the CDR3 is TGTGCCAGCAGTGAAGGGGCCAGGGGGTCTGAAAAACTGTTTTTT. Translating gives CASSEGARGSEKLFF. The whole variable domain, remainder taken from reference TRBV2 and TRBJ1-4, is EPEVTQTPSHQVTQMGQEVILRCVPISNHLYFYWYRQILGQKVEFLVSFYNNEISEKSEIFDDQFSVERPDGSNFTLKIRSTKLEDSAMYFCASSEGARGSEKLFFGSGTQLSVL.

In this sample, this clonotype turned up many times. The chain uses TRBV7-9 and TRBJ2-1, with TRBD1 matching over 7 bases. V trimming: 3 bases; J trimming: 4 bases; junction bases outside the gene matches: 12. Germline V lookup: CDR1 SEHNR, CDR2 FQNEAQ (reference sequence). The CDR3 has 17 residues. The CDR3 DNA reads as TGTGCCAGCAGCTTTCCCCGGGACAGCTTATTTTACAATGAGCAGTTCTTC. It is translated as CASSFPRDSLFYNEQFF.

In its sample, this clonotype was seen a few times. The gene calls are TRBV6-2 or TRBV6-3 and TRBJ2-1; D ambiguous. The CDR3 is 12 residues long. The germline gives CDR1 MNHEY, CDR2 SVGEGT. V shed 2 bases and J shed 9 bases, with 8 bases lying between them. The CDR3 loop is CASSYELGEQFF. The CDR3 region has the DNA TGTGCCAGCAGTTACGAGCTTGGTGAGCAGTTCTTC.

Ten or more counts support this clonotype. The V and J genes are TRBV7-2 and TRBJ1-2, with 7 bases matching TRBD1. The CDR3 sequence is 13 residues long. The J segment lost 1 base and the V segment lost 10 bases, leaving 6 bases of the junction unmatched. Germline assignment: CDR1 SGHTA and CDR2 FQGNSA. Here the CDR3 reads CATPQGSNYGYTF. CDR3 sequence (DNA): TGTGCCACCCCACAGGGGAGTAACTATGGCTACACCTTC.

In its sample, this clonotype was seen many times. The chain joins TRBV7-2 to TRBJ2-7; D gene uncertain. CDR3 size: 14 residues. Deletions cut 1 base from V and 3 bases from J, with 10 bases between. The germline V gene encodes CDR1 SGHTA and CDR2 FQGNSA. CDR3 loop: CASSLEGTYYEQYF. The CDR3 nucleotides read TGTGCCAGCAGCTTAGAGGGCACCTACTACGAGCAGTACTTC.

This clonotype was counted a few times. V and J are TRBV5-1 and TRBJ2-1; 7 bases match TRBD2. The CDR3 contains 15 residues. Germline V gene data show CDR1 as SGHRS and CDR2 as YFSETQ. V shed 4 bases and J 2 bases; nucleotides not matched to a gene: 6. The CDR3 region has the DNA TGCGCCAGCAGCGGGCGGACTAGTCCCTACAATGAGCAGTTCTTC. Amino acid sequence: CASSGRTSPYNEQFF.

This clonotype occurred many times. The rearrangement links TRBV7-2 to TRBJ1-1; unclear D gene. Germline V gives CDR1 SGHTA, CDR2 FQGNSA. This CDR3 comprises 15 residues. Trimming took off 2 bases at V and 5 bases at J, with 15 bases between the two ends. The CDR3 region is CASSLYPAGSTEAFF. The CDR3, as DNA: TGTGCCAGCAGCTTATACCCAGCAGGATCAACTGAAGCTTTCTTT.

This clonotype was seen repeatedly, ten times or more. The chain employs TRBV19 and TRBJ2-1; TRBD1 agrees at 11 bases. This CDR3 is built from 15 residues. Germline CDR1 and CDR2: LNHDA and SQIVND (reference sequence). J was trimmed by 9 bases and V by 4 bases; bases with no gene match: 8. CDR3 in DNA: TGTGCCAGTAGTACCGGGACAGGGGGGGTCAGTGAGCAGTTCTTC. Amino acid sequence: CASSTGTGGVSEQFF.

This clonotype was found many times. This sequence joins TRBV7-2 and TRBJ1-3, with D uncertain. Germline V gene sequence: CDR1 SGHTA, CDR2 FQGNSA. Trimming removed 11 bases from V and 4 bases from J, with 12 bases in between. This CDR3 contains 12 residues. The DNA of the CDR3 is TGTGCCTGCGGGGTGCGCGGAAACACCATATATTTT. This translates into CACGVRGNTIYF.

This clonotype appeared many times. The J gene is TRBJ1-3, the V gene TRBV7-3; D is unresolved. The CDR3 length is 14 residues. V dropped 4 bases and J dropped 0 bases, with 7 bases sitting between them. Germline V gives CDR1 SGHTA, CDR2 FQGTGA. This CDR3 reads CASSSASSGNTIYF. The CDR3 DNA sequence: TGTGCCAGCAGCTCTGCTAGCTCTGGAAACACCATATATTTT.

This clonotype was recorded many times. The CDR3 region is CASSAQAEETQYF. CDR3 nucleotide sequence: TGTGCCAGCAGCGCTCAGGCGGAAGAGACCCAGTACTTC. The rearrangement joins TRBV7-9 to TRBJ2-5; D is unresolved. This CDR3 region has 13 residues. From germline, CDR1 is SEHNR and CDR2 FQNEAQ (reference sequence). Trimming cost V 5 bases and J 3 bases, with 10 bases left between them.

This clonotype has only a few counts. V usage is TRBV2 and J usage is TRBJ1-5; possibly TRBD1 for D (5 bases). V shed 1 base and J shed 2 bases, with 12 bases lying between them. In germline, CDR1 is SNHLY, CDR2 FYNNEI. This CDR3 has 16 residues. The CDR3 region is CASSEGRAAGNQPQHF. CDR3 sequence (DNA): TGTGCCAGCAGTGAAGGCAGGGCCGCTGGCAATCAGCCCCAGCATTTT.

The sample holds many counts of this clonotype. The rearrangement uses TRBV30 and TRBJ2-1; 12 bases are shared with TRBD2. The length of the CDR3 is 15 residues. The junction had 5 bases not matched to a gene; V was cut back by 3 bases and J by 5 bases. Looked up from germline, CDR1 is GTSNPN and CDR2 is SVGIG (reference sequence). This CDR3 reads CAWSGTSGPHNEQFF. CDR3 nucleotides: TGTGCCTGGAGCGGGACTAGCGGGCCCCACAATGAGCAGTTCTTC.

This clonotype was seen repeatedly, ten times or more. V is TRBV7-2 and J is TRBJ2-2; D not certain. The CDR3 extends over 15 amino acids. The V gene lost 1 base and the J gene lost 0 bases, with 6 bases spanning the gap. CDR1 and CDR2 (germline): SGHTA, FQGNSA. The CDR3 region has the DNA TGTGCCAGCAGCTTAGACTTCACGAACACCGGGGAGCTGTTTTTT. Protein sequence: CASSLDFTNTGELFF. Full variable domain (remainder filled in from reference TRBV7-2 and TRBJ2-2): GAGVSQSPSNKVTEKGKDVELRCDPISGHTALYWYRQSLGQGLEFLIYFQGNSAPDKSGLPSDRFSAERTGGSVSTLTIQRTQQEDSAVYLCASSLDFTNTGELFFGEGSRLTVL.

This clonotype was counted only a few times. The V call is TRBV11-1, the J call TRBJ1-2; no definite D call. Between the trimmed V and J ends, which lost 5 bases and 3 bases, there was a span of 7 bases. Germline V CDR1 and CDR2: SGHAT, FQDESV (reference sequence). The CDR3 contains 12 residues. The CDR3 DNA follows: TGTGCCAGCAGCCACAGCTACTATGGCTACACCTTC. It codes for CASSHSYYGYTF. The full variable domain, rest sourced from reference TRBV11-1 and TRBJ1-2, is EAEVAQSPRYKITEKSQAVAFWCDPISGHATLYWYRQILGQGPELLVQFQDESVVDDSQLPKDRFSAERLKGVDSTLKIQPAELGDSAMYLCASSHSYYGYTFGSGTRLTVV.

This clonotype showed up many times. V and J are TRBV5-4 and TRBJ2-3; the match to TRBD2 covers 15 bases. Germline values: CDR1 SGHNT, CDR2 YYREEE (reference sequence). The V and J ends lost 0 bases and 3 bases, in that order; junction bases with no gene match: 5. The CDR3 consists of 18 residues. CDR3 in DNA: TGTGCCAGCAGCTTGGGGGGGACTAGCGGGAGGAGGACAGATACGCAGTATTTT. Translated, it gives CASSLGGTSGRRTDTQYF.

The rearrangement joins TRBV25-1 to TRBJ1-1; D might be TRBD1 (6 bases). Deletions cut 8 bases from V and 1 base from J, with 14 bases between. Germline assignment: CDR1 MGHDK and CDR2 SYGVNS. This CDR3 contains 14 residues. CDR3 DNA: TGTGCCAGCCGGAGATCAGGGGAGAACACTGAAGCTTTCTTT. As protein: CASRRSGENTEAFF.